Shown below are 21 T cell receptor beta chains from a single sample sequenced in a study of blood T cell repertoires in COVID-19. Clones were read by immunoSEQ multiplex PCR, and TCRdb kept only the in-frame ones, dropping some. The sample has roughly 220,000 clones; about 87% are singletons. Sequencing used peripheral blood. Source of these receptors: a man in his 60s with acute or convalescent COVID-19.

V usage is TRBV4-3 and J usage is TRBJ1-6; tentative D call: TRBD1 (6 bases). The germline gives CDR1 LGHNA, CDR2 YSLEER. The V end lost 4 bases, the J end lost 7 bases, and 23 bases lay between the germline ends. This CDR3 comprises 18 residues. CDR3 in DNA: TGCGCCAGCAGCCTAAACAAGGAACGCCAGGGGAAGAATTCACCCCTCCACTTT. This sequence encodes CASSLNKERQGKNSPLHF.

This rearrangement joins TRBV7-3 to TRBJ1-1; 8 bases are a match to TRBD1. The CDR3 extends over 15 amino acids. Germline V gene data show CDR1 as SGHTA and CDR2 as FQGTGA. The ends lost 1 base at V and 4 bases at J; junction bases unmatched: 5. CDR3 DNA sequence: TGTGCCAGCAGCTTAAGCGGAACAGGGGGCACTGAAGCTTTCTTT. The encoded protein is CASSLSGTGGTEAFF.

The chain combines TRBV6-1 with TRBJ2-7; no definite D call. Trimming removed 2 bases at V and 3 bases at J, with 5 bases between. The CDR3 length is 12 residues. Germline V CDR1 and CDR2: MNHNS, SASEGT. The CDR3, as DNA: TGTGCCAGCAGTGAACGAGGCTACGAGCAGTACTTC. The encoded protein is CASSERGYEQYF.

The chain is built from TRBV3-1 (or the pseudogene TRBV3-2) and TRBJ2-7; 9 positions match TRBD1. The CDR3 is made up of 15 amino acids. In germline, CDR1 is LGHDT, CDR2 YNNKEL (reference sequence). Trimming removed 4 bases from V and 3 bases from J; junction bases left unmatched: 7. The CDR3 spells CASSPTGTGFYEQYF. The CDR3, as DNA: TGTGCCAGCAGCCCAACCGGGACAGGGTTCTACGAGCAGTACTTC.

This chain connects TRBV28 to TRBJ2-7, with 7 bases matching TRBD1. The CDR3 is 11 amino acids. CDR1 and CDR2 from the germline V gene are MDHEN and SYDVKM. V trimming: 2 bases; J trimming: 13 bases; junction bases outside the gene matches: 5. CDR3 region: CASSLAGGIYF. CDR3 coding DNA: TGTGCCAGCAGTTTAGCAGGGGGTATCTACTTC.

The chain carries TRBV4-3 and TRBJ1-1, with TRBD1 matching over 8 bases. Germline values: CDR1 LGHNA, CDR2 YSLEER. The CDR3 extends over 14 amino acids. Trimming removed 2 bases from V and 3 bases from J; junction bases left unmatched: 2. The CDR3 region is CASSQYRGDTEAFF. The CDR3 coding sequence is TGCGCCAGCAGCCAATACAGGGGGGACACTGAAGCTTTCTTT.

The chain is built from TRBV9 and TRBJ1-2, with D possibly TRBD1 on 6 matching bases. CDR1 and CDR2 from the germline V gene are SGDLS and YYNGEE. Trimming took 0 bases from V and 5 from J, leaving 11 bases between them. This CDR3 comprises 14 residues. The chain's CDR3 is CASSVVDSSYGYTF. CDR3 nucleotides: TGTGCCAGCAGCGTAGTGGACAGTTCGTATGGCTACACCTTC.

This sequence joins TRBV5-1 and TRBJ1-4; D gene uncertain. This CDR3 has 13 amino acids. Germline V gene lookup returns CDR1 SGHRS and CDR2 YFSETQ. V lost 1 base to trimming and J lost 7 bases, with 8 bases between them. Here the CDR3 reads CASSLPSTEKLFF. CDR3 nucleotides: TGCGCCAGCAGCTTGCCTTCTACTGAAAAACTGTTTTTT.

The chain recombines TRBV7-9 with TRBJ1-4; 7 bases match TRBD1. This CDR3 has 15 residues. The V gene's germline CDR1 is SEHNR and CDR2 FQNEAQ (reference sequence). V gave up 0 bases and J gave up 4 bases; unmatched junction bases: 2. The CDR3 spells CASSLAAGGNEKLFF. CDR3 sequence (DNA): TGTGCCAGCAGCTTAGCTGCAGGGGGTAATGAAAAACTGTTTTTT.

V usage is TRBV10-2 and J usage is TRBJ1-5; TRBD1 might be the D (5 bases). Germline V gene sequence: CDR1 WSHSY, CDR2 SAAADI. The CDR3 has 17 residues. The V gene lost 0 bases and the J gene lost 7 bases, with 19 bases spanning the gap. CDR3 protein: CASSESSWVQGGQPQHF. For the CDR3, the DNA is TGCGCCAGCAGTGAGTCGTCCTGGGTCCAGGGTGGACAGCCCCAGCATTTT.

The chain carries TRBV7-8 and TRBJ1-3, with a weak D call TRBD1 (6 bases). Germline V CDR1 and CDR2: SGHVS, FQNEAQ. The CDR3 length is 16 residues. V lost 5 bases and J lost 1, with 15 bases in between. The CDR3: CASSVTGRGSGNTIYF. Here the CDR3 DNA reads TGTGCCAGCAGCGTCACCGGCAGGGGATCTGGAAACACCATATATTTT. The variable domain in full, with the rest retrieved from reference TRBV7-8 and TRBJ1-3, is GAGVSQSPRYKVAKRGQDVALRCDPISGHVSLFWYQQALGQGPEFLTYFQNEAQLDKSGLPSDRFFAERPEGSVSTLKIQRTQQEDSAVYLCASSVTGRGSGNTIYFGEGSWLTVV.

V usage is TRBV20-1 and J usage is TRBJ1-1; D is unresolved. Germline V gene lookup returns CDR1 DFQATT and CDR2 SNEGSKA (reference sequence). V lost 4 bases, J lost 1 base, and 4 bases lay in between. The length of the CDR3 is 11 residues. In nucleotides, the CDR3 is TGCAGTGCTACGAGGAACACTGAAGCTTTCTTT. Its translation is CSATRNTEAFF.

The chain carries TRBV7-7 and TRBJ1-1; D unclear. CDR3 length: 13 residues. V was trimmed by 3 bases and J by 4 bases, leaving 9 bases between them. Per the germline V gene, CDR1 is SSHAT and CDR2 is FNYEAQ (reference sequence). This CDR3 reads CASSFGVGTEAFF. For the CDR3, the DNA is TGTGCCAGCAGCTTCGGTGTTGGCACTGAAGCTTTCTTT.

This clone appeared once. CDR3 amino acids: CASSYRGNQPQHF. CDR3 DNA sequence: TGTGCCAGCAGTTACCGGGGCAATCAGCCCCAGCATTTT. The rearrangement joins TRBV6-5 to TRBJ1-5; D is unclear. The CDR3 length is 13 residues. Germline V gene data show CDR1 as MNHEY and CDR2 as SVGAGI. V was trimmed by 2 bases and J by 2 bases, leaving 4 bases between them.

Only one count was recorded for this clone. At one end the junction does not follow the germline gene, possibly because of a read error. The chain combines TRBV10-3 with TRBJ2-5; maybe TRBD1 (5 bases). The CDR3 spans 13 residues. CDR1 is ENHRY and CDR2 is SYGVKD in the germline V gene. The CDR3 reads CAISESFGAGWDF. Written as DNA, the CDR3 is TGTGCCATCAGTGAGTCGTTTGGTGCAGGGTGGGACTTC.

This clone was seen a handful of times. The rearrangement joins TRBV27 to TRBJ1-1; no definite D call. The CDR3 is 14 amino acids. The V end was cut by 4 bases, the J end by 2 bases, with 11 bases between. Germline V lookup: CDR1 MNHEY, CDR2 SMNVEV (reference sequence). The CDR3 loop reads CASSSRILNTEAFF. For the CDR3, the DNA is TGTGCCAGCAGTTCGAGGATCCTAAACACTGAAGCTTTCTTT.

V is TRBV19 and J is TRBJ1-2; 8 positions match TRBD1. Trimming removed 5 bases from V and 8 bases from J; junction bases left unmatched: 7. The length of the CDR3 is 13 residues. Germline CDR1 and CDR2: LNHDA and SQIVND (reference sequence). The CDR3, as DNA: TGTGCCAGTAGTGCCCGACAGGGGACCGGCTACACCTTC. It yields the protein CASSARQGTGYTF.

The rearrangement links TRBV6-5 to TRBJ2-1; D is ambiguous. CDR1 MNHEY and CDR2 SVGAGI come from the germline V gene. The CDR3 is 11 residues long. The germline V and J ends were trimmed by 7 bases and 10 bases, with 11 bases remaining between them. In DNA, the CDR3 is TGTGCCAGCACCCTCTTCCGGGAGCAGTTCTTC. Protein sequence: CASTLFREQFF.

This clone came up once. The chain carries TRBV12-3 or TRBV12-4 and TRBJ1-5, with D hard to call. V lost 6 bases, J lost 4 bases, and 10 bases lay in between. CDR3 length: 13 amino acids. The CDR3: CASRRTGNQPQHF. The DNA for the CDR3 is TGTGCCAGCAGACGGACGGGAAATCAGCCCCAGCATTTT.

This chain connects TRBV6-5 to TRBJ2-5, with 8 bases identical to TRBD2. Looked up from germline, CDR1 is MNHEY and CDR2 is SVGAGI. Losses at the gene ends were 6 bases for V and 3 bases for J; bases not matched to a gene: 3. The CDR3 sequence is 13 residues long. The CDR3 region is CASRAGGEETQYF. CDR3 DNA: TGTGCCAGCAGGGCGGGGGGAGAAGAGACCCAGTACTTC.

The chain has TRBV9 and TRBJ1-1, with D perhaps matching TRBD1 (5 bases). Germline CDR1 SGDLS, CDR2 YYNGEE. This CDR3 has 13 amino acids. Trimming stripped 3 bases from V and 1 base from J, with 7 bases between. In DNA, the CDR3 is TGTGCCAGCAGCGCGGGGGGGAACACTGAAGCTTTCTTT. Amino acids: CASSAGGNTEAFF.